The 15 T cell receptor beta chains reported below all come from one sample, sequenced in a study of blood T cell repertoires in COVID-19. The protocol was immunoSEQ multiplex PCR, while the TCRdb copy is restricted to in-frame clones and leaves out a portion. The sample records hundreds of thousands of clones, around 87% being singletons. Sequencing used PBMCs or T cells enriched from blood (not recorded which). These receptors were collected from a man aged 40-49 years in a cohort exposed to, infected with or recovered from COVID-19 (not recorded which).

This clone occurred a few times. The CDR3 loop is CASSPRDWEYNEQFF. The CDR3 nucleotides read TGTGCCAGCAGCCCGCGGGACTGGGAATACAATGAGCAGTTCTTC. This rearrangement joins TRBV11-2 to TRBJ2-1, with D possibly being TRBD2 (6 bases). Germline CDR1 is SGHAT and CDR2 is FQNNGV. The CDR3 length is 15 residues. V gave up 5 bases and J gave up 4 bases, with 15 bases separating them.

This clone has a single count. The chain couples TRBV2 to TRBJ1-5, with a possible D match to TRBD1 (6 bases). Germline CDR1 reads SNHLY; CDR2 reads FYNNEI. V was shortened by 7 bases and J by 6 bases, with 16 bases between the two germline ends. This CDR3 comprises 14 residues. CDR3 region: CASTLQGIGQPQHF. CDR3 DNA: TGTGCCAGCACGTTGCAGGGGATTGGTCAGCCCCAGCATTTT.

This clone was recorded once. V is TRBV23-1 and J is TRBJ2-5; TRBD1 agrees at 12 bases. TRBV23-1 has ORF status, its function being uncertain. The V gene end was trimmed by 7 bases and the J gene end by 3 bases; junction bases not matched to a gene: 6. CDR3 length: 15 residues. CDR3 coding DNA: TGCGCCAGCACACCGGGACAGGGGGCTAAAGAGACCCAGTACTTC. It yields the protein CASTPGQGAKETQYF.

This chain uses TRBV9 with TRBJ2-1; TRBD2 might be the D (5 bases). The CDR3 spans 14 residues. Germline loops: CDR1 SGDLS, CDR2 YYNGEE. V was trimmed by 2 bases and J by 1 base, leaving 7 bases between them. In DNA, the CDR3 is TGTGCCAGCAGCGTGGCGGGTTCCTACAATGAGCAGTTCTTC. It codes for CASSVAGSYNEQFF.

This sequence joins TRBV3-1 (or the pseudogene TRBV3-2) and TRBJ1-2; D not resolved. Germline lookup yields CDR1 LGHDT and CDR2 YNNKEL (reference sequence). This CDR3 is 14 amino acids long. V dropped 2 bases and J dropped 4 bases, with 11 bases sitting between them. CDR3 coding DNA: TGTGCCAGCAGCCAACTTCGAGGGTTCTATGGCTACACCTTC. Translation: CASSQLRGFYGYTF.

J is TRBJ2-2 and V is TRBV5-4; possible D gene TRBD2, 6 bases. Germline lookup yields CDR1 SGHNT and CDR2 YYREEE (reference sequence). V lost 4 bases and J 4 bases, leaving 14 bases between the germline ends. The CDR3 runs to 15 residues. The CDR3 DNA follows: TGTGCCAGCAGCGCCTCCGGGACTCGCACCGGGGAGCTGTTTTTT. Amino acid sequence: CASSASGTRTGELFF.

The rearrangement uses TRBV5-1 and TRBJ2-3, with 10 bases lining up with TRBD2. V trimming: 0 bases; J trimming: 6 bases; junction bases outside the gene matches: 7. Germline CDR1 reads SGHRS; CDR2 reads YFSETQ. This CDR3 contains 16 residues. CDR3 loop: CASSLALAGVGDTQYF. As DNA, the CDR3 is TGCGCCAGCAGCTTGGCTCTAGCGGGGGTAGGGGATACGCAGTATTTT.

The chain couples TRBV29-1 to TRBJ2-1, with 10 bases fitting TRBD1. V shed 7 bases, J shed 6 bases, and the junction held 6 bases outside the gene matches. The CDR3 covers 13 residues. From germline, CDR1 is SQVTM and CDR2 ANQGSEA. The CDR3 loop reads CSARDRGLNEQFF. Here the CDR3 DNA reads TGCAGCGCCCGGGACAGGGGCCTCAATGAGCAGTTCTTC.

The chain recombines TRBV5-4 with TRBJ1-3; D unclear. Germline loops: CDR1 SGHNT, CDR2 YYREEE (reference sequence). Trimming left V 4 bases short and J 0 bases short, with 5 bases between. The CDR3 runs to 13 residues. CDR3 DNA: TGTGCCAGCAGCCCAGACTCTGGAAACACCATATATTTT. This codes for CASSPDSGNTIYF.

This chain uses TRBV5-4 with TRBJ2-7, with 10 bases aligning to TRBD1. CDR1 is SGHNT, CDR2 YYREEE, per germline (reference sequence). V lost 4 bases to trimming and J lost 4 bases; unmatched junction nucleotides: 8. The CDR3 runs 15 residues. CDR3: CASSRRDRGLYEQYF. As DNA, the CDR3 is TGTGCCAGCAGCAGGAGGGACAGGGGTTTATACGAGCAGTACTTC.

The V and J genes are TRBV5-5 and TRBJ2-5; 11 bases fit TRBD2. Germline V gene sequence: CDR1 SGHKS, CDR2 YYEKEE (reference sequence). This CDR3 has 17 amino acids. V was clipped by 1 base and J by 1 base; unmatched bases: 6. The CDR3 loop is CASSLSVAGGVQETQYF. CDR3 bases: TGTGCCAGCAGCTTGTCTGTAGCGGGAGGGGTCCAAGAGACCCAGTACTTC.

CDR3 sequence reads: CASQRQGLSQPQHF. The CDR3 coding sequence is TGTGCCAGTCAAAGGCAGGGACTATCTCAGCCCCAGCATTTT. The chain is built from TRBV2 and TRBJ1-5; the D gene is possibly TRBD1 (5 bases). Trimming took 9 bases from V and 6 from J, leaving 18 bases between them. Germline values: CDR1 SNHLY, CDR2 FYNNEI. The CDR3 spans 14 residues.

This clone was seen only once. V is TRBV5-1 and J is TRBJ2-1; D is uncertain. Trimming cost V 4 bases and J 4 bases, with 18 bases left between them. CDR1 and CDR2 (germline): SGHRS, YFSETQ. This CDR3 is built from 16 residues. Here the CDR3 reads CASSQTGDPRYNEQFF. The CDR3 DNA sequence: TGCGCCAGCAGCCAGACTGGAGATCCCCGATACAATGAGCAGTTCTTC.

This clone showed up just a few times. The chain combines TRBV25-1 with TRBJ2-1; a possible D gene is TRBD2 (6 bases). Trimming left V 1 base short and J 8 bases short, with 12 bases between. Per the germline V gene, CDR1 is MGHDK and CDR2 is SYGVNS. The CDR3 consists of 14 residues. CDR3 amino acids: CASSEWDSRHEQFF. CDR3 nucleotides: TGTGCCAGCAGTGAATGGGACTCACGGCATGAGCAGTTCTTC.

V usage is TRBV7-9 and J usage is TRBJ2-7, with D perhaps matching TRBD2 (7 bases). The CDR3 has 18 amino acids. The V end lost 5 bases, the J end lost 3 bases, and 26 bases lay between the germline ends. Germline CDR1 reads SEHNR; CDR2 reads FQNEAQ (reference sequence). The CDR3 nucleotides are TGTGCCAGCAGCCTCAAAGGGGGGGGCTCAAACCCTTTCTACGAGCAGTACTTC. It codes for CASSLKGGGSNPFYEQYF.